The clone carrying this T cell receptor (beta chain) was recorded a few times. Its antigen is currently unknown. Germline V lookup: CDR1 LGHNT, CDR2 FRNRAP. V lost 6 bases, J lost 2 bases, and 11 bases stayed unmatched. The CDR3 runs 17 residues. Some clones are missing from TCRdb's copy, which holds only in-frame ones; the method was immunoSEQ multiplex PCR. The sample consists of about 36,000 clones, approximately 80% of them appearing once. Tumor samples were obtained before definitive surgery or chemotherapy. This entry is derived from a study of high-grade serous ovarian cancer treatment subgroups. Study overall: Each sample yielded on average about 7,000 unique TCR beta rearrangements from around 14,000 reads. Study outcomes and limitations: Higher neoantigen levels went with greater TCR clonal relatedness. Tumors within one patient showed repertoire similarity of roughly 0.11 to 0.79. Repertoire analysis covered CDR3 alone, not CDR1 or CDR2.

The sequencing sample was made of tumor tissue. This receptor was identified in a human donor with high-grade serous ovarian cancer. This chain joins TRBV12-5 and TRBJ1-5; 9 nucleotides line up with TRBD1. Here the CDR3 reads CASGDNRGPGGNQPQHF. The CDR3 bases are TGTGCTAGTGGGGATAACAGGGGGCCGGGGGGCAATCAGCCCCAGCATTTT. The variable domain in full, completed from reference TRBV12-5 and TRBJ1-5, reads DARVTQTPRHKVTEMGQEVTMRCQPILGHNTVFWYRQTMMQGLELLAYFRNRAPLDDSGMPKDRFSAEMPDATLATLKIQPSEPRDSAVYFCASGDNRGPGGNQPQHFGDGTRLSIL.